This T cell receptor beta chain derives from a study of T-cell memory formation after mild COVID-19. TCRdb processed the 5' RACE reads anew with MiXCR; each CDR3 protein has one entry. The repertoire includes about 390,000 distinct CDR3 sequences, roughly 15% of them detected once, and 20% to 25% sits in the top ten. Germline CDR1 and CDR2: MNHEY and SVGEGT. This CDR3 has 14 residues. Trimming removed 2 bases at V and 2 bases at J, with 10 bases between. This clonotype showed up just a few times. The receptor comes from a man younger than 35 who had mild COVID-19 (a few samples of this study predate the infection). Cell type and time point are not known. This sequence joins TRBV6-2 or TRBV6-3 and TRBJ2-7; D is unclear. Specimen: PBMCs or a T cell subset sorted from them (not recorded which). Here the CDR3 reads CASSYGSTTYEQYF. The CDR3 region has the DNA TGTGCCAGCAGTTACGGGTCCACAACCTACGAGCAGTACTTC.